These 15 T cell receptor beta chains came from one sample sequenced in a study of blood T cell repertoires in COVID-19. Assay: immunoSEQ multiplex PCR; the TCRdb copy retains only in-frame clones and omits some. The sample lists about 98,000 clones, almost 85% occurring once. The sequencing sample was made of peripheral blood. These receptors came from a man aged 40-50 years with active or convalescent COVID-19.

V is TRBV6-1 and J is TRBJ2-3; the match to TRBD2 covers 9 bases. Looked up from germline, CDR1 is MNHNS and CDR2 is SASEGT. The CDR3 has 15 amino acids. J gave up 5 bases and V 3 bases, and 6 bases lay outside the gene matches. This CDR3 reads CASSDAAGGVDTQYF. As DNA, the CDR3 is TGTGCCAGCAGTGATGCGGCGGGGGGGGTAGATACGCAGTATTTT.

Points on this clone: Other DNA sequences within the sample encode an identical CDR3. This chain uses TRBV11-2 with TRBJ1-2, with TRBD1 as a possible D gene (6 bases). The germline V and J ends were trimmed by 0 bases and 2 bases, with 13 bases remaining between them. Germline V CDR1 and CDR2: SGHAT, FQNNGV. CDR3 size: 16 residues. The CDR3 DNA follows: TGTGCCAGCAGCTTAGAGCGACAGGTGATAAACTATGGCTACACCTTC. Protein: CASSLERQVINYGYTF.

V is TRBV18 and J is TRBJ2-3, with D possibly matching TRBD2 (5 bases). V shed 6 bases and J shed 4 bases, with 14 bases lying between them. The CDR3 contains 14 residues. Germline assignment: CDR1 KGHSH and CDR2 LQKENI. CDR3 DNA sequence: TGTGCCAGCTCCCCGGGGAGAAGCCCAGATACGCAGTATTTT. Amino acid sequence: CASSPGRSPDTQYF.

This clone was detected only a few times. This rearrangement joins TRBV24-1 to TRBJ1-5; 9 nucleotides line up with TRBD1. The V and J ends lost 4 bases and 7 bases, in that order; junction bases with no gene match: 4. The CDR3 length is 14 residues. Germline values: CDR1 KGHDR, CDR2 SFDVKD. The CDR3 sequence: CATSEGTGTQPQHF. CDR3 bases: TGTGCCACCAGTGAAGGGACAGGGACACAGCCCCAGCATTTT.

The J gene is TRBJ2-5, the V gene TRBV7-2, with 9 bases aligning to TRBD1. The CDR3 covers 14 residues. The trim removed 5 bases at V and 5 bases at J, leaving 6 bases unmatched. Germline V lookup: CDR1 SGHTA, CDR2 FQGNSA. The CDR3, as DNA: TGTGCCAGCAGCATGGGACAGGGAATGGAGACCCAGTACTTC. As protein: CASSMGQGMETQYF.

The gene calls are TRBV2 and TRBJ1-6; D is ambiguous. V lost 6 bases and J 6 bases, leaving 15 bases between the germline ends. The CDR3 length is 15 residues. Per the germline V gene, CDR1 is SNHLY and CDR2 is FYNNEI. The CDR3 loop reads CASRGRSTINSPLHF. CDR3 bases: TGTGCCAGCAGGGGTAGGTCGACTATTAATTCACCCCTCCACTTT.

A few counts support this clone. No DNA is shown, since the ends of the CDR3 on it are uncertain; the CDR3 is the one TCRdb lists. V and J are TRBV28 and TRBJ1-1. CDR1 is MDHEN, CDR2 SYDVKM, per germline. The CDR3 has 16 residues if both end residues are counted. The CDR3 protein is CASILGGALKYTEAFF.

This chain joins TRBV19 and TRBJ1-5, with D unresolved. The V end lost 1 base, the J end lost 3 bases, and 10 bases lay between the germline ends. The CDR3 loop spans 15 amino acids. Germline lookup yields CDR1 LNHDA and CDR2 SQIVND (reference sequence). The CDR3 sequence: CASSIVARNNQPQHF. CDR3 nucleotides: TGTGCCAGTAGTATAGTGGCCAGAAACAATCAGCCCCAGCATTTT.

The chain links TRBV5-1 to TRBJ2-1, with 8 nucleotides matching TRBD1. The length of the CDR3 is 15 residues. Trimming removed 0 bases from V and 4 bases from J; junction bases left unmatched: 3. The germline CDR1 and CDR2 sequences are SGHRS and YFSETQ. DNA of the CDR3: TGCGCCAGCAGCTTGGGACAGGGGCCTTACAATGAGCAGTTCTTC. Protein: CASSLGQGPYNEQFF.

This rearrangement joins TRBV6-1 to TRBJ1-2; tentative D call: TRBD1 (5 bases). Germline V lookup: CDR1 MNHNS, CDR2 SASEGT. V was cut by 3 bases and J by 1 base, with 12 bases left in between. The CDR3 has 15 residues. The CDR3 DNA follows: TGTGCCAGCAGTGACAGGGCAGGGAATAACTATGGCTACACCTTC. Protein: CASSDRAGNNYGYTF.

V usage is TRBV10-2 and J usage is TRBJ1-2; D is possibly TRBD1 (6 bases). The CDR3 is made up of 11 amino acids. CDR1 and CDR2 from the germline V gene are WSHSY and SAAADI. Deletions cut 8 bases from V and 6 bases from J, with 10 bases between. The CDR3: CASGNRDGYTF. In DNA, the CDR3 is TGCGCCAGCGGGAACAGGGATGGCTACACCTTC.

The CDR3 loop is CASSQDVDRGPYEQYF. The CDR3 coding sequence is TGCGCCAGCAGCCAAGACGTAGACAGGGGACCCTACGAGCAGTACTTC. V is TRBV4-1 and J is TRBJ2-7, with 8 nucleotides matching TRBD1. CDR1 and CDR2 (germline): MGHRA, YSYEKL. The CDR3 is made up of 16 amino acids. Trimming at V came to 0 bases and at J to 2 bases, leaving 6 bases not matched to a gene.

This clone was recorded only once. The chain carries TRBV2 and TRBJ1-4; TRBD1 agrees at 9 bases. Looked up from germline, CDR1 is SNHLY and CDR2 is FYNNEI. The CDR3 covers 14 residues. The V gene end was trimmed by 5 bases and the J gene end by 7 bases; junction bases not matched to a gene: 5. This CDR3 reads CASSSGTGIEKLFF. The DNA of the CDR3 is TGTGCCAGCAGTTCCGGGACAGGGATTGAAAAACTGTTTTTT.

This CDR3 reads CASSDRIRRGVQETQYF. Written as DNA, the CDR3 is TGTGCCAGCAGTGATAGGATTCGGCGGGGGGTCCAAGAGACCCAGTACTTC. This chain uses TRBV6-1 with TRBJ2-5, with TRBD2 identical over 8 bases. This CDR3 contains 17 residues. Unmatched junction bases numbered 10, after V lost 3 bases and J lost 1 base. Looked up from germline, CDR1 is MNHNS and CDR2 is SASEGT.

The chain combines TRBV5-1 with TRBJ2-5; 7 bases match TRBD1. The CDR3 has 15 amino acids. V dropped 0 bases and J dropped 5; count of bases not matched to a gene: 7. The V gene's germline CDR1 is SGHRS and CDR2 YFSETQ. CDR3: CASSLASTGVETQYF. DNA for the CDR3: TGCGCCAGCAGCTTGGCCAGCACAGGGGTGGAGACCCAGTACTTC.